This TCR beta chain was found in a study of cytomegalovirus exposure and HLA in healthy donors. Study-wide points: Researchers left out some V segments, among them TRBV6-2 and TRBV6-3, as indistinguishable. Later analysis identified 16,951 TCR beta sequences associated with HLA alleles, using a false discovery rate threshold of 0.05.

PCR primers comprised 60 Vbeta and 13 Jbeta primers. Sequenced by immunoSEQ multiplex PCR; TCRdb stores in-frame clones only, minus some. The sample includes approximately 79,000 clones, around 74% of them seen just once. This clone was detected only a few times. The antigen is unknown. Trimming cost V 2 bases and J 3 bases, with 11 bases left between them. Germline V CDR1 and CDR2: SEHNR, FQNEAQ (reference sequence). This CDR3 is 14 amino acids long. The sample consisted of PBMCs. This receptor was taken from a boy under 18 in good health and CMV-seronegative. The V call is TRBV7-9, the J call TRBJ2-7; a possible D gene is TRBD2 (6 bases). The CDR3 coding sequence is TGTGCCAGCAGCTTATCGAGGAGGGGCTACGAGCAGTACTTC. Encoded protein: CASSLSRRGYEQYF.